This is a list of T cell receptor beta chains from one sample in a study of blood T cell repertoires in COVID-19. Data came from immunoSEQ multiplex PCR; TCRdb stores just in-frame clones and leaves some out. The sample contains about 39,000 clones, approximately 94% of which appear only once. The material sequenced was peripheral blood. These receptors all come from a human donor with active COVID-19. The donor label of this sample is uncertain. The CDR3 runs from the conserved cysteine through the conserved F or W. The D gene is left open where the match is weak. Clone size is stated in some rows and not others, as once, few, many or a class when expanded.

TRBJ2-7	TRBV10-3	once	-	TGTGCCATCAGTGTTCAGATGGAAGCGGGGACAACCTTGTACTTC	CAISVQMEAGTTLYF
TRBJ2-7	TRBV12-3/TRBV12-4	-	-	TGTGCCAGCAGTTTAGGAGAATACGAGCAGTACTTC	CASSLGEYEQYF
TRBJ2-5	TRBV19	-	-	TGTGCCAGTAGTCGGCAGGGGCATCAAGAGACCCAGTACTTC	CASSRQGHQETQYF
TRBJ1-5	TRBV5-1	-	TRBD1	TGCGCCAGCAGCAGGGGAACAGGGGGCAATCAGCCCCAGCATTTT	CASSRGTGGNQPQHF
TRBJ2-2	TRBV9	once	-	TGTGCCAGCAGCGTAGACATAGCGGCTATTCACGGGGAGCTGTTTTTT	CASSVDIAAIHGELFF
TRBJ2-7	TRBV19	-	-	TGTGCCAGTAGCCCGGAAGGGGGCTACGAGCAGTACTTC	CASSPEGGYEQYF
TRBJ2-7	TRBV12-3/TRBV12-4	large	-	TGTGCCAGCAGTGCAGGGGCTGGGCACGAGCAGTACTTC	CASSAGAGHEQYF
TRBJ2-1	TRBV3-1/TRBV3-2	-	-	TGTGCCAGCAGCCAACTCTCACTAGCCACAAATGAGCAGTTCTTC	CASSQLSLATNEQFF
TRBJ2-1	TRBV14	-	TRBD2	TGTGCCAGCAGGTCCCTCCCGGGGGGGTACAATGAGCAGTTCTTC	CASRSLPGGYNEQFF
TRBJ2-7	TRBV9	-	TRBD2	TGTGCCAGCAGCCATGGGACTAGCGGGAGCACCTACGAGCAGTACTTC	CASSHGTSGSTYEQYF
TRBJ1-3	TRBV7-9	once	-	TGTGCCAGCAGCTCTGAGGCTGGAAACACCATATATTTT	CASSSEAGNTIYF
TRBJ2-7	TRBV7-2	once	-	TGTGCCAGCAGCTTAACCCATCAGGGTTACGAGCAGTACTTC	CASSLTHQGYEQYF
TRBJ1-4	TRBV11-2	-	-	TGTGCCAGCAGCCTAGGGACAAGGAATGAAAAACTGTTTTTT	CASSLGTRNEKLFF
TRBJ1-2	TRBV7-2	-	TRBD1	TGTGCCAGCAGCGTCGACAGGGGAACCTATGGCTACACCTTC	CASSVDRGTYGYTF
TRBJ2-7	TRBV5-6	few	-	TGTGCCAGCAGCTTGGGGGGAGGAAGGTACGAGCAGTACTTC	CASSLGGGRYEQYF
TRBJ2-7	TRBV6-5	-	-	TGTGCCAGCAGTCGGCCAGAGGTCTACGAGCAGTACTTC	CASSRPEVYEQYF
TRBJ2-5	TRBV19	-	TRBD2	TGTGCCAGTAGTTGGGGGGAGGGAGAGACCCAGTACTTC	CASSWGEGETQYF
TRBJ2-7	TRBV10-3	-	TRBD2	TGTGCCATCAGTTGGACTAGCGGGAGTCCCACCTACGAGCAGTACTTC	CAISWTSGSPTYEQYF
TRBJ1-1	TRBV7-2	-	TRBD1	TGTGCCAGCAGTTACAGGGGGCCGCAGAACACTGAAGCTTTCTTT	CASSYRGPQNTEAFF
TRBJ1-2	TRBV19	-	-	TGTGCCAGTAGTATTGCTGTCAGGGTCGATGGCTACACCTTC	CASSIAVRVDGYTF
TRBJ2-7	TRBV6-5	-	TRBD2	TGTGCCAGCAGTAGACTAGCGGGGTCCTACGAGCAGTACTTC	CASSRLAGSYEQYF
TRBJ2-5	TRBV5-4	-	-	TGTGCCACCTCCGGCGGGGGAAGAAGGGGGGAGACCCAGTACTTC	CATSGGGRRGETQYF
TRBJ1-2	TRBV5-1	-	-	TGCGCCAGCAGCTTTAACACCATCGATGGCTACACCTTC	CASSFNTIDGYTF
TRBJ2-3	TRBV6-5	-	-	TGTGCCAGCAGTTACTCGAATCCCAGGGGCACAGATACGCAGTATTTT	CASSYSNPRGTDTQYF
TRBJ1-2	TRBV29-1	-	-	TGCAGCGGCGTGGACAGATCCTATGGCTACACCTTC	CSGVDRSYGYTF
TRBJ2-7	TRBV5-1	-	TRBD1	TGCGCCAGCAGCTTGGCCCCGACAGGGGAGTACGAGCAGTACTTC	CASSLAPTGEYEQYF
TRBJ2-1	TRBV6-2/TRBV6-3	-	TRBD2	TGTGCCAGCAGTTTTAGCCTGGGCCGGGGGGGGAACTACAATGAGCAGTTCTTC	CASSFSLGRGGNYNEQFF
TRBJ1-3	TRBV5-1	-	-	TGCGCCAGCAGCCCTTCCCGGGGAGTCGGTGGAAACACCATATATTTT	CASSPSRGVGGNTIYF
TRBJ1-6	TRBV5-4	-	TRBD1	TGTGCCAGCAGCTCGGGACAGAATAATTCACCCCTCCACTTT	CASSSGQNNSPLHF
TRBJ2-7	TRBV5-6	-	-	TGTGCCAGCAGTCACAGAGCCACAGACAAAACCTACGAGCAGTACTTC	CASSHRATDKTYEQYF
TRBJ1-6	TRBV10-3	-	TRBD1	TGTGCCATAAGAAGACAGGGGAGCTCCTATAATTCACCCCTCCACTTT	CAIRRQGSSYNSPLHF
TRBJ2-7	TRBV27	-	TRBD2	TGTGCCAGCAGTTTAAGCGGGAGCCCCTACGAGCAGTACTTC	CASSLSGSPYEQYF
TRBJ1-1	TRBV5-6	-	-	TGTGCCAGCAGCTCACCGGGTTTACAGGGAATAGGTGAAGCTTTCTTT	CASSSPGLQGIGEAFF
TRBJ2-7	TRBV11-3	-	TRBD2	TGTGCCAGCAGCTCCACTAGCGTAGCCTACGAGCAGTACTTC	CASSSTSVAYEQYF
TRBJ2-6	TRBV5-6	-	-	TGTGCCAGCAGCCCCGACAGTTCCTCTGGGGCCAACGTCCTGACTTTC	CASSPDSSSGANVLTF
TRBJ2-7	TRBV28	-	-	TGTGCCAGCAGCCAGGTAGGGGCCCAGCAGTACTTC	CASSQVGAQQYF
TRBJ2-6	TRBV5-1	once	-	TGCGCCACCTCATCAGGGGCTGGGGCCAACGTCCTGACTTTC	CATSSGAGANVLTF
TRBJ1-3	TRBV5-6	once	TRBD1	TGTGCCAGCAGCTTGGTCGCAGGGGGCCACTCTGGAAACACCATATATTTT	CASSLVAGGHSGNTIYF
TRBJ2-7	TRBV25-1	once	-	TGTGCCAGCTTGGGCCACCGAGGGGAGCAGTACTTC	CASLGHRGEQYF
TRBJ1-5	TRBV12-3/TRBV12-4	-	-	TGTGCCAGCAGCACTATCGGTCTAAAGCCCCAGCATTTT	CASSTIGLKPQHF
TRBJ2-5	TRBV29-1	once	-	TGCAGCGTTGGCCAGAACCAAGAGACCCAGTACTTC	CSVGQNQETQYF
TRBJ1-2	TRBV14	-	-	TGTGCCAGCAGCCAAGAGAACAGGGCCGATGGCTACACCTTC	CASSQENRADGYTF
TRBJ2-7	TRBV27	-	-	TGTGCCAGCAGTTTAGCACGAGCCTACGAGCAGTACTTC	CASSLARAYEQYF
TRBJ2-7	TRBV2	once	TRBD2	TGTGCCAGCAGAGCGACTAGCGGGGGGCCTGCCTACGAGCAGTACTTC	CASRATSGGPAYEQYF
TRBJ1-5	TRBV6-5	-	-	TGTGCCAGCAGCTCAGGGTATCCCAATCAGCCCCAGCATTTT	CASSSGYPNQPQHF
TRBJ1-2	TRBV7-9	-	-	TGTGCCAGCAGCCCGCCAGGGTCAAAGGACTATGGCTACACCTTC	CASSPPGSKDYGYTF
TRBJ1-4	TRBV7-9	-	-	TGTGCCAGCAGCTTAAGTCAGGGACAAAAGTATGAAAAACTGTTTTTT	CASSLSQGQKYEKLFF
TRBJ2-7	TRBV27	-	TRBD1	TGTGCCAGCAGTTTCAGACAGGGGTACGAGCAGTACTTC	CASSFRQGYEQYF
TRBJ2-5	TRBV11-3	-	-	TGTGCCAGCAGCTTATTGTATGCAGAGACACAAGAGACCCAGTACTTC	CASSLLYAETQETQYF
TRBJ2-7	TRBV9	-	TRBD1	TGTGCCAGCAGCCCCCATGGGACAGGAGGCACCTACGAGCAGTACTTC	CASSPHGTGGTYEQYF
TRBJ2-1	TRBV27	-	-	TGTGCCAGCAGTCCTTTGACAGGCAGCCGGGTCGGTGAGCAGTTCTTC	CASSPLTGSRVGEQFF